What follows are 18 T cell receptor beta chains derived from one specimen sequenced in a study of T cells in Graves' hyperthyroidism and ophthalmopathy. TCR beta CDR3 region amplification was performed from RNA transcripts. A first-round RT-PCR of the TCR CDR3 used the HTBI primer set. In TCRdb, the multiplex PCR reads were re-called with MiXCR into one record per CDR3 protein. Found here are about 250,000 distinct CDR3 sequences, 24% of them singletons; the top ten hold roughly 40%. The sequenced sample was blood. The receptors stem from a woman in her thirties or forties with Graves' ophthalmopathy.

In its sample, this clonotype was seen many times. This chain connects TRBV28 to TRBJ2-5, with D possibly being TRBD1 (6 bases). The CDR3 is made up of 15 amino acids. Trimming cost V 6 bases and J 2 bases, with 16 bases left between them. The germline CDR1 and CDR2 sequences are MDHEN and SYDVKM. For the CDR3, the DNA is TGTGCCAGCAGGGACTCCTGGGGGCAACAAGAGACCCAGTACTTC. The encoded protein is CASRDSWGQQETQYF.

Of note for this clonotype: Mismatch with germline at one junction end may stem from a read error. The chain couples TRBV6-1 to TRBJ1-5; D gene ambiguous. CDR3 length equals 13 residues. Germline V gene lookup returns CDR1 MNHNS and CDR2 SASEGT. CDR3 DNA sequence: TGTGCCAGCCAGATAGGAGACAATCAGCCCCAGCTTTTT. It translates to CASQIGDNQPQLF.

There are many counts of this clonotype. The V call is TRBV29-1, the J call TRBJ2-5; either TRBD1 or TRBD2 may fit D (5 bases each). Germline values: CDR1 SQVTM, CDR2 ANQGSEA. The germline V and J ends were trimmed by 0 bases and 4 bases, with 6 bases remaining between them. This CDR3 comprises 12 residues. The CDR3 sequence: CSVEDGGETQYF. CDR3 nucleotides: TGCAGCGTTGAAGATGGGGGAGAGACCCAGTACTTC. The entire variable domain, with the rest obtained from reference TRBV29-1 and TRBJ2-5, is as follows: SAVISQKPSRDICQRGTSLTIQCQVDSQVTMMFWYRQQPGQSLTLIATANQGSEATYESGFVIDKFPISRPNLTFSTLTVSNMSPEDSSIYLCSVEDGGETQYFGPGTRLLVL.

At least ten counts were recorded for this clonotype. CDR3 residues: CASSEGQGFETQYF. The CDR3 coding sequence is TGTGCCAGCAGTGAAGGACAGGGATTCGAGACCCAGTACTTC. The chain links TRBV6-1 to TRBJ2-5, with 7 positions matching TRBD1. The germline CDR1 and CDR2 sequences are MNHNS and SASEGT. The CDR3 covers 14 residues. The ends lost 1 base at V and 5 bases at J; junction bases unmatched: 4.

This clonotype was seen ten or more times. This chain uses TRBV6-5 with TRBJ1-2, with D perhaps TRBD1 (5 bases). Trimming stripped 4 bases from V and 8 bases from J, with 17 bases between. The CDR3 has 14 amino acids. In germline, CDR1 is MNHEY, CDR2 SVGAGI. CDR3 sequence: CASSSLGRTYGYTF. DNA of the CDR3: TGTGCCAGCAGTTCCCTGGGGCGGACCTACGGCTACACCTTC.

This clonotype was observed at least ten times. The rearrangement joins TRBV6-2 or TRBV6-3 to TRBJ2-7; D uncertain. Germline V gene lookup returns CDR1 MNHEY and CDR2 SVGEGT. V shed 1 base and J shed 6 bases, with 10 bases lying between them. The CDR3 consists of 13 residues. The CDR3 is CASSYFGDREQYF. The CDR3 nucleotides read TGTGCCAGCAGTTACTTTGGGGATCGCGAGCAGTACTTC.

This clonotype was seen many times. The genes are TRBV6-5 and TRBJ1-1, with D unclear. The ends were cut back, 5 bases at V and 4 bases at J, with 11 bases in the middle. The CDR3 is made up of 13 amino acids. Looked up from germline, CDR1 is MNHEY and CDR2 is SVGAGI. CDR3 region: CASSPPGVTEAFF. CDR3 sequence (DNA): TGTGCCAGCAGTCCCCCCGGGGTCACTGAAGCTTTCTTT.

The rearrangement links TRBV6-5 to TRBJ2-5; 9 bases line up with TRBD2. The V gene end was trimmed by 1 base and the J gene end by 5 bases; junction bases not matched to a gene: 5. The CDR3 is made up of 15 amino acids. CDR1 MNHEY and CDR2 SVGAGI come from the germline V gene. The CDR3 region is CASSYFGTSMETQYF. CDR3 bases: TGTGCCAGCAGTTACTTTGGGACTAGCATGGAGACCCAGTACTTC.

This clonotype was seen many times. The chain is built from TRBV11-2 and TRBJ2-7; maybe TRBD2 (6 bases). The CDR3 sequence is 12 residues long. Trimming took 5 bases from V and 9 from J, leaving 14 bases between them. Germline V CDR1 and CDR2: SGHAT, FQNNGV. The CDR3 reads CASSPSLGGQYF. The CDR3 DNA reads TGTGCCAGCAGCCCGTCCTTGGGAGGGCAGTACTTC.

Many counts were recorded for this clonotype. The chain carries TRBV12-3 or TRBV12-4 and TRBJ1-1, with D uncertain. CDR3 length: 12 amino acids. Between the trimmed V and J ends, which lost 6 bases and 1 base, there was a span of 6 bases. CDR3 residues: CASSPRNTEAFF. Here the CDR3 DNA reads TGTGCCAGCAGCCCTCGGAACACTGAAGCTTTCTTT.

This clonotype was seen many times. The chain couples TRBV29-1 to TRBJ2-5, with D perhaps matching TRBD2 (6 bases). The V end was cut by 0 bases, the J end by 9 bases, with 17 bases between. Germline-derived CDR1 and CDR2 are SQVTM and ANQGSEA. This CDR3 comprises 14 residues. CDR3 protein: CSVEDVTPGGSQYF. CDR3 nucleotide sequence: TGCAGCGTTGAAGATGTCACCCCTGGGGGGTCCCAGTACTTC.

The V gene is TRBV6-2 or TRBV6-3, the J gene TRBJ2-2; the D is unclear. The length of the CDR3 is 16 residues. Germline values: CDR1 MNHEY, CDR2 SVGEGT. Between the trimmed V and J ends, which lost 8 bases and 2 bases, there was a span of 18 bases. The CDR3 region has the DNA TGTGCCAGCTCCACGGTCTATCCGGTCAACACCGGGGAGCTGTTTTTT. Protein: CASSTVYPVNTGELFF.

This clonotype was found a few times. The chain recombines TRBV2 with TRBJ2-3; 9 positions match TRBD2. After removal of 8 bases from V and 0 bases from J, the junction contained 6 bases not matched to a gene. Germline V gives CDR1 SNHLY, CDR2 FYNNEI. The CDR3 sequence is 15 residues long. The CDR3 DNA sequence: TGTGCCAGCGGCGGGAGGGCGGTCAGCACAGATACGCAGTATTTT. Residues: CASGGRAVSTDTQYF.

This clonotype was detected many times. V is TRBV16 and J is TRBJ2-5; D not resolved. V lost 1 base and J lost 5, with 8 bases in between. The CDR3 is made up of 13 amino acids. Germline-derived CDR1 and CDR2 are KGHSY and FQNENV. Here the CDR3 DNA reads TGTGCCAGCAGCCAATATGTGAGGGAGACCCAGTACTTC. Protein product: CASSQYVRETQYF.

This CDR3 is CATSRTGDTRQPQHF. CDR3 DNA sequence: TGTGCCACCAGTCGGACGGGGGATACGCGTCAGCCCCAGCATTTT. This chain connects TRBV15 to TRBJ1-5, with D tentatively TRBD1 (5 bases). Germline-derived CDR1 and CDR2 are LNHNV and YYDKDF (reference sequence). The CDR3 loop spans 15 amino acids. Trimming pared 6 bases from V and 6 bases from J, leaving 18 bases between.

This clonotype was seen many times. This chain connects TRBV28 to TRBJ2-7; D not certain. This CDR3 is 15 amino acids long. With 5 bases removed from V and 2 bases from J, the gap between germline ends came to 16 bases. Germline loops: CDR1 MDHEN, CDR2 SYDVKM. This chain's CDR3 is CASSKPSGSTYEQYF. For the CDR3, the DNA is TGTGCCAGCAGTAAACCCTCGGGTTCTACCTACGAGCAGTACTTC.

This clonotype was seen many times. The chain combines TRBV12-3 or TRBV12-4 with TRBJ2-7, with D unclear. The CDR3 totals 13 residues. V gave up 3 bases and J gave up 3 bases, with 9 bases separating them. CDR3 sequence reads: CASSFTGHYEQYF. In DNA form, the CDR3 reads TGTGCCAGCAGTTTTACGGGCCACTACGAGCAGTACTTC.

This clonotype was recorded many times. The chain couples TRBV28 to TRBJ2-7; D is uncertain. V was pared by 1 base and J by 5 bases, with 9 bases between. Germline V lookup: CDR1 MDHEN, CDR2 SYDVKM. This CDR3 has 13 amino acids. The CDR3 bases are TGTGCCAGCAGTTTATTTGGTGGCAACGAGCAGTACTTC. Its translation is CASSLFGGNEQYF.